The text below deals with one T cell receptor beta chain. Using immunoSEQ multiplex PCR, the repertoire was profiled, and TCRdb retains in-frame clones only, with some absent. The table records about 50,000 clones, 92% of them present only once. The sample is drawn from a study of T cell changes during pregnancy in multiple sclerosis. The clonotype originates from a female donor with multiple sclerosis, enrolled in a pregnancy study. The input for sequencing was CD4+ T cells from peripheral blood mononuclear cells, taken after pregnancy.

The CDR3 protein is CASSSPRPAQHF. The CDR3 bases are TGTGCCAGCAGTTCGCCCCGTCCGGCCCAGCATTTT. The chain has TRBV28 and TRBJ1-5, with D hard to call. Germline V lookup: CDR1 MDHEN, CDR2 SYDVKM. The ends were cut back, 4 bases at V and 11 bases at J, with 12 bases in the middle. The CDR3 is 12 amino acids. The full variable domain, in which reference TRBV28 and TRBJ1-5 provide the parts outside the CDR3, is DVKVTQSSRYLVKRTGEKVFLECVQDMDHENMFWYRQDPGLGLRLIYFSYDVKMKEKGDIPEGYSVSREKKERFSLILESASTNQTSMYLCASSSPRPAQHFGDGTRLSIL.